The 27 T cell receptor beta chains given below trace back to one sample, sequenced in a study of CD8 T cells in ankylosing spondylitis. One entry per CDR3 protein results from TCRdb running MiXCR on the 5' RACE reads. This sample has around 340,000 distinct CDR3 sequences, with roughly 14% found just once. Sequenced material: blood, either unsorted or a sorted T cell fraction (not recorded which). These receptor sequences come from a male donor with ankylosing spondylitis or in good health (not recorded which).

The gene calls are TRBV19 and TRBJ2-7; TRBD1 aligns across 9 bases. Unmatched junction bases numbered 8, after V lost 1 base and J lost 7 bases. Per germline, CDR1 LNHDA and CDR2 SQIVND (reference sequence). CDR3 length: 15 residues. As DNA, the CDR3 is TGTGCCAGTAGTATAGGCACAGGGGGCCAGGGGGAGCAGTACTTC. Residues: CASSIGTGGQGEQYF.

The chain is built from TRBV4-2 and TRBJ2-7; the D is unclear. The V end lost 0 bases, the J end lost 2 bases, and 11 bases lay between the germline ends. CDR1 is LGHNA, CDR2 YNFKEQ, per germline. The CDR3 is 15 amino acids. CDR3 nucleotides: TGTGCCAGCAGCCAAGATAGTACCGGACCCTACGAGCAGTACTTC. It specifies CASSQDSTGPYEQYF.

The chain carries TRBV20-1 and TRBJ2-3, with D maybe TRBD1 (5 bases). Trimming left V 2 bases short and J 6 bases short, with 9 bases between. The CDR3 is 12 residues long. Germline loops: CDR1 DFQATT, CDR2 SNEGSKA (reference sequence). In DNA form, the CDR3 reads TGCAGTGCTAGACAGGACACTGATACGCAGTATTTT. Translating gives CSARQDTDTQYF.

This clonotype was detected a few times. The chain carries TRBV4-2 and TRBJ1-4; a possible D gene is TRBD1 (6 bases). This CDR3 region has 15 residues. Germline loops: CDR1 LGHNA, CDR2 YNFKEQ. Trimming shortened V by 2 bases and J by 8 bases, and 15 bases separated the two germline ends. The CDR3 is CASSQSPGTTEKLFF. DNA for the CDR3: TGTGCCAGCAGCCAATCCCCCGGGACAACGGAAAAACTGTTTTTT.

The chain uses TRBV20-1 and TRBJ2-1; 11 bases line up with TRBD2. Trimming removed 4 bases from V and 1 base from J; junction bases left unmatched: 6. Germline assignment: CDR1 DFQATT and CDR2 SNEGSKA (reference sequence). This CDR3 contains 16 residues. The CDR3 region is CSATRGTSGSYNEQFF. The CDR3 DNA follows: TGCAGTGCTACCCGCGGGACTAGCGGATCCTACAATGAGCAGTTCTTC.

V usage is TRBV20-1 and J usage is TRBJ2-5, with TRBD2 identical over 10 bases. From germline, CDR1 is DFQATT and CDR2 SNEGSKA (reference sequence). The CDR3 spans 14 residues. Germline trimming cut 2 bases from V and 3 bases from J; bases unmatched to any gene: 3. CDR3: CSARRLAGEETQYF. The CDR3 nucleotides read TGCAGTGCTAGACGGCTAGCGGGGGAAGAGACCCAGTACTTC.

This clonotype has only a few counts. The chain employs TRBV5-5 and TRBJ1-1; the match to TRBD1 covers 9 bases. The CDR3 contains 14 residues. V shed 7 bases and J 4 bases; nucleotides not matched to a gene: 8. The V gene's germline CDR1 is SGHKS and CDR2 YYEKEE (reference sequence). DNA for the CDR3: TGTGCCAGCGAAGGGGACAGGGATTTCACTGAAGCTTTCTTT. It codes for CASEGDRDFTEAFF.

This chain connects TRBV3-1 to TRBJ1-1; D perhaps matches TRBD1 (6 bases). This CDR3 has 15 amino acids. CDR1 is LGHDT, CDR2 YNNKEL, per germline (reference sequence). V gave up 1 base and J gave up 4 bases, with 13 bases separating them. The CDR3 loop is CASSQVFQGTTEAFF. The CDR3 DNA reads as TGTGCCAGCAGCCAAGTTTTCCAGGGGACCACTGAAGCTTTCTTT.

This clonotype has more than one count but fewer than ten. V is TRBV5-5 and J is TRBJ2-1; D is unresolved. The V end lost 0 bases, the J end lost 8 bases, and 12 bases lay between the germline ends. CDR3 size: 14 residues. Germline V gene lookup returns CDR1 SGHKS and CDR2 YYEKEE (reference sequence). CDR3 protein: CASSLVWDRDEQFF. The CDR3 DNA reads TGTGCCAGCAGCTTGGTTTGGGATCGGGATGAGCAGTTCTTC.

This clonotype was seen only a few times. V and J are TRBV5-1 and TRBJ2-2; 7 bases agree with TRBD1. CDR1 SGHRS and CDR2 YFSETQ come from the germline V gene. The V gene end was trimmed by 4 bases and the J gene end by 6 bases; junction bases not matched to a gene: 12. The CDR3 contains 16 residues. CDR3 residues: CASSLGQVGVAGELFF. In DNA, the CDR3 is TGCGCCAGCAGCCTCGGACAGGTTGGGGTAGCCGGGGAGCTGTTTTTT.

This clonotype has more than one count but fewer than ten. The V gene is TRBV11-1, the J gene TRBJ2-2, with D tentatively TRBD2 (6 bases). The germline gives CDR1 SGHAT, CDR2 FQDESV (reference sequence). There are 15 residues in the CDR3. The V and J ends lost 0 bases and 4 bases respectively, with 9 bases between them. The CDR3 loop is CASSLAGLTTGELFF. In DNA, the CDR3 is TGTGCCAGCAGCTTAGCGGGACTTACCACCGGGGAGCTGTTTTTT.

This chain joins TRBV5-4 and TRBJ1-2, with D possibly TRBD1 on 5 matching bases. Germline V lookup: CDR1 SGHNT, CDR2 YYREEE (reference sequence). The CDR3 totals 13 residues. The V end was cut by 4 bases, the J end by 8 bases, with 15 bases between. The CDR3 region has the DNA TGTGCCAGCAGCCCCCGGGAGGGGCGAGGCTACACCTTC. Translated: CASSPREGRGYTF.

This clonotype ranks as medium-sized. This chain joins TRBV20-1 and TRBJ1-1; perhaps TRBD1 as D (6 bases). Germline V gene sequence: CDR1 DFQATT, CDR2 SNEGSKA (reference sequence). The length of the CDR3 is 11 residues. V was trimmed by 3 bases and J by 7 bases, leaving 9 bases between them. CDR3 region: CSASLTGEAFF. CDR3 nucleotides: TGCAGTGCTAGCCTGACAGGTGAAGCTTTCTTT.

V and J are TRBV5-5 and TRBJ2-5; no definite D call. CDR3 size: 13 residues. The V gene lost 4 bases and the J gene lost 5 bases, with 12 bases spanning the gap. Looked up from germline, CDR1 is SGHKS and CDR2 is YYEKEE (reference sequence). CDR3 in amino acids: CASSQVGKETQYF. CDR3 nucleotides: TGTGCCAGCAGCCAGGTCGGCAAGGAGACCCAGTACTTC.

CDR3: CSASPEGAGGGTDTQYF. CDR3 sequence (DNA): TGCAGTGCTAGCCCCGAGGGAGCGGGGGGCGGTACAGATACGCAGTATTTT. The chain carries TRBV20-1 and TRBJ2-3, with 9 nucleotides matching TRBD2. The CDR3 runs to 17 residues. Germline CDR1 is DFQATT and CDR2 is SNEGSKA (reference sequence). V lost 3 bases and J lost 3; bases outside the gene matches: 13.

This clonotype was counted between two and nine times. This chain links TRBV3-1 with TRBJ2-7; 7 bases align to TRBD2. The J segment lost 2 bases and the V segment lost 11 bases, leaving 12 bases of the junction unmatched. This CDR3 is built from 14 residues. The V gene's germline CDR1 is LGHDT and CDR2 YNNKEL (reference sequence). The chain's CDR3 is CASRRGGDPYEQYF. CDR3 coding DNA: TGTGCCTCTAGGCGGGGAGGGGATCCCTACGAGCAGTACTTC.

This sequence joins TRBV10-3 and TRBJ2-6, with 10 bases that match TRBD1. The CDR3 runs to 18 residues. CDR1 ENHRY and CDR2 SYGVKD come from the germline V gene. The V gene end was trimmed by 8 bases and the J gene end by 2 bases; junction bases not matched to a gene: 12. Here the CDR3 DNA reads TGTGCCATCGGCCCGACAGGGGGCGCAGGAACTGGGGCCAACGTCCTGACTTTC. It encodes CAIGPTGGAGTGANVLTF.

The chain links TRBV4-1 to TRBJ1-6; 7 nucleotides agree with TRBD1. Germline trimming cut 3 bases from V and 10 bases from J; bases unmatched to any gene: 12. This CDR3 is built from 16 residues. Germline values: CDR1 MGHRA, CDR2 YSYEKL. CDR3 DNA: TGCGCCAGCAGCCAGCCCCGACAGGGAAGAGGGTCACCCCTCCACTTT. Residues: CASSQPRQGRGSPLHF.

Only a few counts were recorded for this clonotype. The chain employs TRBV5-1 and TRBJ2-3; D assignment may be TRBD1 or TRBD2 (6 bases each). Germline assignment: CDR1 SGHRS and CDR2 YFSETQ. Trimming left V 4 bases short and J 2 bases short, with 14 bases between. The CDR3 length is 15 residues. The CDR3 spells CASSGAGQVTDTQYF. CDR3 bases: TGCGCCAGCAGCGGTGCGGGACAAGTCACAGATACGCAGTATTTT.

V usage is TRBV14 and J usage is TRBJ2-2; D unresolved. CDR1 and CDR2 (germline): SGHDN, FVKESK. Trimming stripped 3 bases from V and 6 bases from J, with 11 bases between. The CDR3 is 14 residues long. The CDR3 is CASSQISGAGELFF. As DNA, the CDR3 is TGTGCCAGCAGCCAGATAAGTGGTGCCGGGGAGCTGTTTTTT.

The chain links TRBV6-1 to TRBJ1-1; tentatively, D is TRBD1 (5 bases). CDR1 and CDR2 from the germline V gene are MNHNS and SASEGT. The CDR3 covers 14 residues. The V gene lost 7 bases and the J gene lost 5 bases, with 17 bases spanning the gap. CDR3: CASKGERDSTEAFF. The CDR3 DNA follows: TGTGCCAGCAAGGGAGAGAGGGACTCGACTGAAGCTTTCTTT.

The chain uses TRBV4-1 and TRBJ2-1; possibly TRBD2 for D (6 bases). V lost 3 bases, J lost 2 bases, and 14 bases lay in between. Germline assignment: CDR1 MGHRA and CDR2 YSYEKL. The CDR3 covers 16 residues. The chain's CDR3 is CASSHRASVPYNEQFF. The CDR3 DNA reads TGCGCCAGCAGCCACCGGGCTAGCGTCCCCTACAATGAGCAGTTCTTC.

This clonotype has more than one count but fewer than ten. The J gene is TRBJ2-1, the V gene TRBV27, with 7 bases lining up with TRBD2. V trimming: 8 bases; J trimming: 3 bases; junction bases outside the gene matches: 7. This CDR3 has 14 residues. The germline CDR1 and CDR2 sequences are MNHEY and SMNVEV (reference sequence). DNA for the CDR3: TGTGCCAGCCCGCCGACTAGCTGCTACAATGAGCAGTTCTTC. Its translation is CASPPTSCYNEQFF.

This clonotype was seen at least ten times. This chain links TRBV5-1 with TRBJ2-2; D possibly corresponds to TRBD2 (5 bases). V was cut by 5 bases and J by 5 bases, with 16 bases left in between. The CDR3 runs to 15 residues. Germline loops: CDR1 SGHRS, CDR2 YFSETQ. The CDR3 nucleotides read TGCGCCAGCAGGGTAATGGGCGGAGGAACCGGGGAGCTGTTTTTT. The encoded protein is CASRVMGGGTGELFF.

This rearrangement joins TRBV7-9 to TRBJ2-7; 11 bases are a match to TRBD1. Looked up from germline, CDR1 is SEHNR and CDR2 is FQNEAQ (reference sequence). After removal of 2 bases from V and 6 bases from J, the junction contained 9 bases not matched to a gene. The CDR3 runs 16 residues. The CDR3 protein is CASSLPGQGAGGEQYF. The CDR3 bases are TGTGCCAGCAGCTTACCCGGACAGGGGGCTGGAGGCGAGCAGTACTTC.

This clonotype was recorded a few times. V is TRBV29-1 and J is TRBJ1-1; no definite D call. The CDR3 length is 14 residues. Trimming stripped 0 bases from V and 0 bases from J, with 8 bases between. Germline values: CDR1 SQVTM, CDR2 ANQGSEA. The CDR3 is CSVEDLEVNTEAFF. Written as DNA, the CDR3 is TGCAGCGTTGAAGATCTAGAGGTGAACACTGAAGCTTTCTTT. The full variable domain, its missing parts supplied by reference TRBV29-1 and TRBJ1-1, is SAVISQKPSRDICQRGTSLTIQCQVDSQVTMMFWYRQQPGQSLTLIATANQGSEATYESGFVIDKFPISRPNLTFSTLTVSNMSPEDSSIYLCSVEDLEVNTEAFFGQGTRLTVV.

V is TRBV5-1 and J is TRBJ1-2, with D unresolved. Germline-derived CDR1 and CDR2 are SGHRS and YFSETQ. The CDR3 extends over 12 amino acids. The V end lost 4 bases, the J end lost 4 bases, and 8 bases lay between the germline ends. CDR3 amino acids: CASSPFSYGYTF. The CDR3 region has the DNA TGCGCCAGCAGCCCCTTCAGCTATGGCTACACCTTC.